These 11 T cell receptor beta chains were sequenced from one sample in a study of CD8 T cells in Susac syndrome. A quantity of 0.5 to 1 ug RNA underwent reverse transcription using random hexamers. TCRdb fed the immunoSEQ multiplex PCR reads into MiXCR, producing one record per CDR3 protein. The sample consists of some 170,000 distinct CDR3 sequences, around 94% of them appearing once. The sequencing sample was made of CD4+ T cells from PBMCs. Receptors originate from a human donor with Susac syndrome.

This chain uses TRBV12-3 or TRBV12-4 with TRBJ2-1; TRBD2 agrees at 12 bases. V shed 2 bases and J 7 bases; nucleotides not matched to a gene: 6. The CDR3 consists of 16 residues. The CDR3 here is CASSLSLAGGPNEQFF. The DNA for the CDR3 is TGTGCCAGCAGTTTATCTCTAGCGGGAGGGCCTAATGAGCAGTTCTTC.

The chain employs TRBV6-5 and TRBJ1-1; no firm D call. In germline, CDR1 is MNHEY, CDR2 SVGAGI. There are 13 residues in the CDR3. V was clipped by 8 bases and J by 7 bases, with 17 bases between them. CDR3 DNA: TGTGCCAGCCGGGCCGGTCGGGGAGGTGAAGCTTTCTTT. Residues: CASRAGRGGEAFF.

The CDR3 is CASSMAALGDYGYTF. For the CDR3, the DNA is TGTGCCAGCAGTATGGCGGCTTTAGGGGACTATGGCTACACCTTC. This chain joins TRBV12-3 or TRBV12-4 and TRBJ1-2; weak D call: TRBD1 (5 bases). CDR3 length: 15 amino acids. V dropped 5 bases and J dropped 3 bases, with 16 bases sitting between them.

The CDR3 DNA sequence: TGTGCCAGCAGTTTTTCTAGGAGGGGGCAGCCCCAGCATTTT. It codes for CASSFSRRGQPQHF. The chain uses TRBV12-3 or TRBV12-4 and TRBJ1-5, with D perhaps TRBD1 (6 bases). Trimming pared 3 bases from V and 7 bases from J, leaving 13 bases between. CDR3 length: 14 amino acids.

This sequence joins TRBV20-1 and TRBJ1-6, with a tentative D call TRBD1 (5 bases). Germline V gives CDR1 DFQATT, CDR2 SNEGSKA (reference sequence). The CDR3 loop spans 16 amino acids. The ends were cut back, 1 base at V and 2 bases at J, with 12 bases in the middle. CDR3 loop: CSARGLGEAYNSPLHF. Written as DNA, the CDR3 is TGCAGTGCTAGAGGGTTAGGGGAAGCCTATAATTCACCCCTCCACTTT.

The chain has TRBV20-1 and TRBJ2-1; 14 positions agree with TRBD2. Trimming at V came to 4 bases and at J to 8 bases, leaving 4 bases not matched to a gene. The CDR3 runs to 14 residues. The germline V gene encodes CDR1 DFQATT and CDR2 SNEGSKA (reference sequence). CDR3 bases: TGCAGTGCTACGACTAGCGGGGGGGGCGATGAGCAGTTCTTC. It is translated as CSATTSGGGDEQFF.

This chain uses TRBV9 with TRBJ2-1, with 7 bases fitting TRBD2. Germline V gene sequence: CDR1 SGDLS, CDR2 YYNGEE. V dropped 2 bases and J dropped 4; count of bases not matched to a gene: 3. The CDR3 extends over 14 amino acids. CDR3 coding DNA: TGTGCCAGCAGCGTCGGGGGGTTGTACAATGAGCAGTTCTTC. Encoded protein: CASSVGGLYNEQFF.

The genes are TRBV30 and TRBJ2-5, with no clear D. The CDR3 runs 13 residues. Germline CDR1 reads GTSNPN; CDR2 reads SVGIG (reference sequence). Trimming removed 0 bases from V and 3 bases from J, with 8 bases in between. As DNA, the CDR3 is TGTGCCTGGAGTGTACTGCTAAAAGAGACCCAGTACTTC. It encodes CAWSVLLKETQYF.

The DNA of the CDR3 is TGCAGTGCTAGCGTCCTCGCCGAGACCCAGTACTTC. Encoded protein: CSASVLAETQYF. This rearrangement joins TRBV20-1 to TRBJ2-5; D gene unclear. Trimming took 3 bases from V and 5 from J, leaving 10 bases between them. Germline V gives CDR1 DFQATT, CDR2 SNEGSKA (reference sequence). The CDR3 has 12 residues.

V is TRBV14 and J is TRBJ1-2; 9 bases match TRBD1. J was trimmed by 7 bases and V by 1 base; bases with no gene match: 4. The CDR3 sequence is 14 residues long. Germline assignment: CDR1 SGHDN and CDR2 FVKESK. CDR3 sequence (DNA): TGTGCCAGCAGCCAAGTGGGACAGGGCAGTGGCTACACCTTC. Translating gives CASSQVGQGSGYTF.

This clonotype came up once. The chain uses TRBV28 and TRBJ2-5; no firm D call. V was trimmed by 3 bases and J by 1 base, leaving 15 bases between them. Germline values: CDR1 MDHEN, CDR2 SYDVKM. This CDR3 has 16 residues. The CDR3 region has the DNA TGTGCCAGCAGTTTTTGGCCAGTGAAAAGCCAAGAGACCCAGTACTTC. It specifies CASSFWPVKSQETQYF. Together with reference TRBV28 and TRBJ2-5, the CDR3 gives the full variable domain: DVKVTQSSRYLVKRTGEKVFLECVQDMDHENMFWYRQDPGLGLRLIYFSYDVKMKEKGDIPEGYSVSREKKERFSLILESASTNQTSMYLCASSFWPVKSQETQYFGPGTRLLVL.